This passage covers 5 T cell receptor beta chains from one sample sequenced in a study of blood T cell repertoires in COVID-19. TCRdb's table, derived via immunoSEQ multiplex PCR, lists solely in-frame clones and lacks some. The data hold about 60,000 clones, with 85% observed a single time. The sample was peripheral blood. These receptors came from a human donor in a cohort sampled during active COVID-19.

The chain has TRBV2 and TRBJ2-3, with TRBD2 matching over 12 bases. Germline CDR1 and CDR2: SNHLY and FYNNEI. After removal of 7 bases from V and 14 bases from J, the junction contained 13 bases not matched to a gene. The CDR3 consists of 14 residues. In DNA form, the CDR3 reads TGTGCCAGCACCCAAGGACTAGCGGGATCACGCGGGTATTTT. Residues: CASTQGLAGSRGYF.

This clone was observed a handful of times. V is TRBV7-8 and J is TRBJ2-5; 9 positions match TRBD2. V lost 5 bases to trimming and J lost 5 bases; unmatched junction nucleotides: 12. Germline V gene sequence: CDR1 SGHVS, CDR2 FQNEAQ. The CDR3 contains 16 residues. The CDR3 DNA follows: TGTGCCAGCAGCACCCAGAGTAGCGGGGGCGTGGAGACCCAGTACTTC. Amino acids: CASSTQSSGGVETQYF.

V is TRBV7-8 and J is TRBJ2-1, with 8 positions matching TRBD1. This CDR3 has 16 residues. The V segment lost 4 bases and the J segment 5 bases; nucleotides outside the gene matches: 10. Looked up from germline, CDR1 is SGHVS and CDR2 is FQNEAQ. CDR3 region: CASSSSGTGRNNEQFF. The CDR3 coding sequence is TGTGCCAGCAGCTCCAGTGGGACAGGTAGAAACAATGAGCAGTTCTTC.

CDR3 nucleotide sequence: TGTGCCATCAGTCCCGGGACAGGGTCGCCCGGGGAGCTGTTTTTT. It codes for CAISPGTGSPGELFF. The chain uses TRBV10-3 and TRBJ2-2, with 9 bases matching TRBD1. The CDR3 is 15 residues long. Germline V CDR1 and CDR2: ENHRY, SYGVKD. V was clipped by 5 bases and J by 6 bases; unmatched bases: 7.

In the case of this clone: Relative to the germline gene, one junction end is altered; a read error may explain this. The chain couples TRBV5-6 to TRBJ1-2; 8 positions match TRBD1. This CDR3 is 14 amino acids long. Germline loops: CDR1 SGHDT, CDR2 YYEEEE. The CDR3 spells CASSGRTGRSYSAF. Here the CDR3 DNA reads TGTGCCAGCAGCGGACGGACAGGGCGGTCATATTCGGCCTTC.